This T cell receptor (beta chain) was identified during a study of blood T cell repertoires in COVID-19. Study overall: The study drew acute and convalescent COVID-19 samples from the United States, Italy and Spain. Nucleic acid was either cDNA or gDNA, and it came from T cells, B-cell-depleted T cells, or PBMCs.

The sample holds one count of this clone. Methods used by the authors: Amplifying reference gene primers gave estimates of nucleated cell counts. TCRdb's copy holds only in-frame clones and misses some; the assay was immunoSEQ multiplex PCR. Clonal size and the V and J genes are those of that table, whereas D and trimming came from the DNA. The sample records approximately 400,000 clones, about 91% being singletons. J was trimmed by 11 bases and V by 1 base; bases with no gene match: 11. The CDR3 consists of 15 residues. CDR1 and CDR2 from the germline V gene are MNHEY and SVGEGT. This TCR came from a woman aged 50 to 60 with COVID-19, enrolled during active disease. The chain joins TRBV6-2 or TRBV6-3 to TRBJ1-1; 9 positions agree with TRBD1. Sample: peripheral blood. As DNA, the CDR3 is TGTGCCAGCAGTTACTTCGGGACAGGGCAAGTTTGGGCTTTCTTT. Its translation: CASSYFGTGQVWAFF.